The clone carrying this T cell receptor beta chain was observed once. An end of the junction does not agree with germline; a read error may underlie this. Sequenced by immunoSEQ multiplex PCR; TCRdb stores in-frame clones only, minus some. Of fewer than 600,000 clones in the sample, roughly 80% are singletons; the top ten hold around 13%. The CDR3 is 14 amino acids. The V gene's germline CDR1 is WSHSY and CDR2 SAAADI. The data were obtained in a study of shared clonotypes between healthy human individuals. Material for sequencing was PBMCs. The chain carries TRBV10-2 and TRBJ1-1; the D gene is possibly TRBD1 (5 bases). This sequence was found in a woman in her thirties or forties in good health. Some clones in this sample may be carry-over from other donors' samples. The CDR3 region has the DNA TGCGCCAGCAGCCGCCCCGGGGGGAACCCTGAAGCTTTCTTT. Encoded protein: CASSRPGGNPEAFF.